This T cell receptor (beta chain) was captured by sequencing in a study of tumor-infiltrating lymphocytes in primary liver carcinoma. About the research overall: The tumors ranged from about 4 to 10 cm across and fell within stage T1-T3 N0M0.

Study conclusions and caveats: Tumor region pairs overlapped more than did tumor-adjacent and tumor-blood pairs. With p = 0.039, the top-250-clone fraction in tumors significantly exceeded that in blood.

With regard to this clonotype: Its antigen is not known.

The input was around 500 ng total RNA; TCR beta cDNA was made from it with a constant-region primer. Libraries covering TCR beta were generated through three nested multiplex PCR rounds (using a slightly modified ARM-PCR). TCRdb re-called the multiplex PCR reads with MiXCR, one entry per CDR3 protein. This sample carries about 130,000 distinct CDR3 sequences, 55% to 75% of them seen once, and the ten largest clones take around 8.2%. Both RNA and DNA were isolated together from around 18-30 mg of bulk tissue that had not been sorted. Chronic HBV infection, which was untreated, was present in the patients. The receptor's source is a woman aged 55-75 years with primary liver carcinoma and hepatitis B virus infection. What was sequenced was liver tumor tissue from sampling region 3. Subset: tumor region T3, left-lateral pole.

This CDR3 is CASSSSRGVYEQYF. In DNA form, the CDR3 reads TGTGCCAGCAGCTCCAGCCGGGGAGTGTACGAGCAGTACTTC. The genes are TRBV28 and TRBJ2-7, with a weak D call TRBD2 (5 bases). The CDR3 length is 14 residues. Germline CDR1 and CDR2: MDHEN and SYDVKM. V shed 6 bases and J shed 4 bases, with 16 bases lying between them.